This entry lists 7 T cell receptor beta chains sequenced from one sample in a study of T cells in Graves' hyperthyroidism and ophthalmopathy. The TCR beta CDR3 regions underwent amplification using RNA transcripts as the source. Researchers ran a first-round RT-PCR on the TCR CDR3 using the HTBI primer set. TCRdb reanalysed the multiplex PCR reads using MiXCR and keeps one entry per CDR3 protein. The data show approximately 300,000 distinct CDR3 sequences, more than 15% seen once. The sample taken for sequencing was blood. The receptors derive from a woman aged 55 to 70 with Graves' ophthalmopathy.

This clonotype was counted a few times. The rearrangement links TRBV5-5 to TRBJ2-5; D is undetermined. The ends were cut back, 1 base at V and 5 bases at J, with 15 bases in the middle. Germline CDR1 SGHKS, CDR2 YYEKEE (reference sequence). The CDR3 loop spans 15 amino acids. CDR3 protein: CASSLIDRVGETQYF. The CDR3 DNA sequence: TGTGCCAGCAGCTTGATCGATCGGGTAGGGGAGACCCAGTACTTC.

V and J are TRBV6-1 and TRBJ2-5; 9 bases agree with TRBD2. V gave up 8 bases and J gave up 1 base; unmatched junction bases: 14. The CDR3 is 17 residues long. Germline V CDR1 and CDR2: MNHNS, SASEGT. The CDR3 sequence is CASRETWAGGTQETQYF. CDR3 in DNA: TGTGCCAGCCGCGAAACATGGGCGGGGGGGACCCAAGAGACCCAGTACTTC.

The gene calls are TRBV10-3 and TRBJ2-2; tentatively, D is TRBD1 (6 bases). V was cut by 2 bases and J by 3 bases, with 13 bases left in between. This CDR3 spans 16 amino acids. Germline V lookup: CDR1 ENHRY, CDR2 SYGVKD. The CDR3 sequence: CAISEAPTGHTGELFF. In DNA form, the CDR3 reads TGTGCCATCAGTGAGGCTCCGACAGGACACACCGGGGAGCTGTTTTTT.

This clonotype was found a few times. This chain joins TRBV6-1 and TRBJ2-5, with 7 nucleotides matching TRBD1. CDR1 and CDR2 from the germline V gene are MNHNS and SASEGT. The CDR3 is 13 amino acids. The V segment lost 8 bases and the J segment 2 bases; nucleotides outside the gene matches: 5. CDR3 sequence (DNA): TGTGCCAGCGGCGCAGGGGGACAAGAGACCCAGTACTTC. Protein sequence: CASGAGGQETQYF.

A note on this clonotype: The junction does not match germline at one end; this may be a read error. The CDR3 here is CASSLGWGNELFF. As DNA, the CDR3 is TGTGCCAGCAGCTTGGGATGGGGGAATGAGCTGTTCTTC. V gene TRBV5-8 combines with J gene TRBJ2-1; D is perhaps TRBD1 or TRBD2 (5 bases each). The CDR3 runs to 13 residues. Germline values: CDR1 SGHTS, CDR2 YDEGEE.

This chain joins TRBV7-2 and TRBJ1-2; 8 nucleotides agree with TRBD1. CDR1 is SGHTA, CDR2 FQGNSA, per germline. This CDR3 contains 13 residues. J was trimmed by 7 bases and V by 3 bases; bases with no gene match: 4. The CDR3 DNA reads TGTGCCAGCAGCTTTCAGGGGGCGGTTGGCTACACCTTC. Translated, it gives CASSFQGAVGYTF.

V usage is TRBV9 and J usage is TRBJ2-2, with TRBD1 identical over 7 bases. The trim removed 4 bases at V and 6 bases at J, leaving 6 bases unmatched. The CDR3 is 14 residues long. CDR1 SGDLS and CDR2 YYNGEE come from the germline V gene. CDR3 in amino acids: CASSFSQGSGELFF. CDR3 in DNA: TGTGCCAGCAGCTTCTCACAGGGGTCCGGGGAGCTGTTTTTT.